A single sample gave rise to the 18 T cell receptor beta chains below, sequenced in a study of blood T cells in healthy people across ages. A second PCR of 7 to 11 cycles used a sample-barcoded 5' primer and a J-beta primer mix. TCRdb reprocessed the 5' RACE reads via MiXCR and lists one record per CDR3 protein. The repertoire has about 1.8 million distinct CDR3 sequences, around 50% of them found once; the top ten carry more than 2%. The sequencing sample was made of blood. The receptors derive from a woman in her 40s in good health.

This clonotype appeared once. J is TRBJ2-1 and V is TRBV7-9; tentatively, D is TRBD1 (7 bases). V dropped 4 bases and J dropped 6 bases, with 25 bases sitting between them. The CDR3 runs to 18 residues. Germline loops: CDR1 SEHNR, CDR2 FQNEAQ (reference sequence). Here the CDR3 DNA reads TGTGCCAGCAGCTCCCCCAACCACCGACAGGGAGGAAGCAATGAGCAGTTCTTC. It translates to CASSSPNHRQGGSNEQFF.

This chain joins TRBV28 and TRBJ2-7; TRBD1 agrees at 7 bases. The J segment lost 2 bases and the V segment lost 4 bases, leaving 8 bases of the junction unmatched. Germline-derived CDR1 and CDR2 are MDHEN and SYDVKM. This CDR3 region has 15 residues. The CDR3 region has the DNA TGTGCCAGCAGTTCTCCGGGACAGATCACCTACGAGCAGTACTTC. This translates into CASSSPGQITYEQYF. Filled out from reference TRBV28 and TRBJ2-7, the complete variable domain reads DVKVTQSSRYLVKRTGEKVFLECVQDMDHENMFWYRQDPGLGLRLIYFSYDVKMKEKGDIPEGYSVSREKKERFSLILESASTNQTSMYLCASSSPGQITYEQYFGPGTRLTVT.

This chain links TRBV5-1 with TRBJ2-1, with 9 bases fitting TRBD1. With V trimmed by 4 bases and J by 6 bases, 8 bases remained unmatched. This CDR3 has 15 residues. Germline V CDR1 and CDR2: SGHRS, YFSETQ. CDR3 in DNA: TGCGCCAGCAGCGAAACAGGGGGCGGCTTCAATGAGCAGTTCTTC. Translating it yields CASSETGGGFNEQFF.

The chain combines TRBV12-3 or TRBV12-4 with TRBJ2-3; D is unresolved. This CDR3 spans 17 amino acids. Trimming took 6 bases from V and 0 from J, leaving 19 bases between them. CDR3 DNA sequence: TGTGCCAGCAGGGCCAAACTACAGCAGTATAGCACAGATACGCAGTATTTT. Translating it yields CASRAKLQQYSTDTQYF.

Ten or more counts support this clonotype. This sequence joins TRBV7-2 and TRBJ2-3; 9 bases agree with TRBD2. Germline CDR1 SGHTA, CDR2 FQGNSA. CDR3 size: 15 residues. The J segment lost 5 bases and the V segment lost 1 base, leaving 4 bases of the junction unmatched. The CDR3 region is CASSLGGGAVDTQYF. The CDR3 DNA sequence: TGTGCCAGCAGCTTAGGCGGGGGGGCTGTAGATACGCAGTATTTT.

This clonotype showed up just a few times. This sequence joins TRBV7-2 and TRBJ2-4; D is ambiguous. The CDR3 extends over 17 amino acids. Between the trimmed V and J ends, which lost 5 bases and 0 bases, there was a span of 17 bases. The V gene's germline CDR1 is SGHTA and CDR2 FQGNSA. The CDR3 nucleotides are TGTGCCAGCAGCCCTTCCGGGCGGAGACTAGCCAAAAACATTCAGTACTTC. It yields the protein CASSPSGRRLAKNIQYF.

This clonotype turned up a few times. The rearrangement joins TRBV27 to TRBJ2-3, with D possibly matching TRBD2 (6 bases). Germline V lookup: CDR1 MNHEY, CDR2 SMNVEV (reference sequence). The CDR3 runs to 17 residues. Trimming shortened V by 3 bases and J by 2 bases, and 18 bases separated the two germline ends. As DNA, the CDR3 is TGTGCCAGCAGTTTGGTGGGAGGTACCCAGCCCACAGATACGCAGTATTTT. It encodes CASSLVGGTQPTDTQYF.

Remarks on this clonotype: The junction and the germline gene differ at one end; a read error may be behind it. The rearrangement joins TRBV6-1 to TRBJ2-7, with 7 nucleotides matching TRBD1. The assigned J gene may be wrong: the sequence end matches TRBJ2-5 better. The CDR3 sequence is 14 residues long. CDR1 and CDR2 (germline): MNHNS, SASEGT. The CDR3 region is CASSNRGGEQTQYF. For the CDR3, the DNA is TGTGCTAGCAGTAACAGGGGTGGGGAACAGACCCAGTACTTC.

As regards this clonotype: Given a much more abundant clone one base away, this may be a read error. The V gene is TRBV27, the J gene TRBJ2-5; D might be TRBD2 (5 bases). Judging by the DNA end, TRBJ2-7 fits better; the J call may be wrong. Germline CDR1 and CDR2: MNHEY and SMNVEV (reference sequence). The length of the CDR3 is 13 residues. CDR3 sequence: CASSSTAADEQYF. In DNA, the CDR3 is TGTGCCAGCAGTTCAACAGCGGCCGACGAGCAGTACTTC.

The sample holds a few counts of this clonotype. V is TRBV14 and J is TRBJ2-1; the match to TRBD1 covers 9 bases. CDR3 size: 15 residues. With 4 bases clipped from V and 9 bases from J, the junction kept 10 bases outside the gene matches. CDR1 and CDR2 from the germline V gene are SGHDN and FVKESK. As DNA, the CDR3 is TGTGCCAGCAGCCGCTCCGGGACAGGGAGGAGTGAGCAGTTCTTC. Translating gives CASSRSGTGRSEQFF. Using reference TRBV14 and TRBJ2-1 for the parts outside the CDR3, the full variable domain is EAGVTQFPSHSVIEKGQTVTLRCDPISGHDNLYWYRRVMGKEIKFLLHFVKESKQDESGMPNNRFLAERTGGTYSTLKVQPAELEDSGVYFCASSRSGTGRSEQFFGPGTRLTVL.

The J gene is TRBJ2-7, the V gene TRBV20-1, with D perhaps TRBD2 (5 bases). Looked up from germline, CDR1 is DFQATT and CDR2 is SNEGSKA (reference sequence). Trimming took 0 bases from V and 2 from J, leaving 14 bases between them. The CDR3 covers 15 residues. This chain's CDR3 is CSARDLARETYEQYF. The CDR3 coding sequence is TGCAGTGCTAGAGACTTAGCGAGGGAAACCTACGAGCAGTACTTC.

CDR3 in amino acids: CASSYGRGAGEQYF. The CDR3 coding sequence is TGTGCCAGCAGTTATGGGCGGGGGGCAGGAGAGCAGTACTTC. The J gene is TRBJ2-4, the V gene TRBV6-6, with 8 bases aligning to TRBD2. With 3 bases clipped from V and 13 bases from J, the junction kept 11 bases outside the gene matches. Germline values: CDR1 MNHNY, CDR2 SVGAGI (reference sequence). There are 14 residues in the CDR3.

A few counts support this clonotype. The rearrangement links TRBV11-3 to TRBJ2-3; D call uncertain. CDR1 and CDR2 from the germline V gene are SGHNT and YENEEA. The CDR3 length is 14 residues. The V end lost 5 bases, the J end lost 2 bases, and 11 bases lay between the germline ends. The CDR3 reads CASSPDLTTDTQYF. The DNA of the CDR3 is TGTGCCAGCAGCCCAGATCTAACCACAGATACGCAGTATTTT.

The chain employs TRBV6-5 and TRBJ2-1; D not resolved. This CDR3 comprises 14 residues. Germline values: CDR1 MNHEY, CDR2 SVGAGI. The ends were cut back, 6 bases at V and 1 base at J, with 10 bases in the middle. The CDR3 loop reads CASSYAGSYNEQFF. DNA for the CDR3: TGTGCCAGCAGCTATGCCGGGTCCTACAATGAGCAGTTCTTC.

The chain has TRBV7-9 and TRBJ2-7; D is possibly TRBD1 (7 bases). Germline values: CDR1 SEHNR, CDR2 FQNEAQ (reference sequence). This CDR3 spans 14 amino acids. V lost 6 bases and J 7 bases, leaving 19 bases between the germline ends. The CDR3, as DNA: TGTGCCAGCAGGGGACGACAGGGCCGGGGGGAGCAGTACTTC. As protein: CASRGRQGRGEQYF. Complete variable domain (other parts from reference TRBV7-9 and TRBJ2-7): DTGVSQNPRHKITKRGQNVTFRCDPISEHNRLYWYRQTLGQGPEFLTYFQNEAQLEKSRLLSDRFSAERPKGSFSTLEIQRTEQGDSAMYLCASRGRQGRGEQYFGPGTRLTVT.

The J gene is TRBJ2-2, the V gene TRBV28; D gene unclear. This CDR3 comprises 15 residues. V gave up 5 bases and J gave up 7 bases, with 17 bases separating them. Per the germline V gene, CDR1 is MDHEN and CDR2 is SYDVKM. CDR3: CASSAADSGVGELFF. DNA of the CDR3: TGTGCCAGCAGTGCCGCAGACTCGGGTGTCGGGGAGCTGTTTTTT.

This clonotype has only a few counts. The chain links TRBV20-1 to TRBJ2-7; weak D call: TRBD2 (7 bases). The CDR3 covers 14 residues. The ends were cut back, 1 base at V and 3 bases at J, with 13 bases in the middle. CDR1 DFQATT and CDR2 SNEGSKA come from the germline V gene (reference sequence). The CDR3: CSARGRGGLYEQYF. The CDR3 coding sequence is TGCAGTGCTAGAGGGCGCGGGGGCCTCTACGAGCAGTACTTC.

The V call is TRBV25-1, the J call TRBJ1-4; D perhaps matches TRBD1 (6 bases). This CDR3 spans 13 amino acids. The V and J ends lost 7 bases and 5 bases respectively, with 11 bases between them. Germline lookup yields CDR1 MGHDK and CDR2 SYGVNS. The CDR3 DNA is TGTGCCAGCAAAGGACAGTTAAATGAAAAACTGTTTTTT. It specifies CASKGQLNEKLFF.